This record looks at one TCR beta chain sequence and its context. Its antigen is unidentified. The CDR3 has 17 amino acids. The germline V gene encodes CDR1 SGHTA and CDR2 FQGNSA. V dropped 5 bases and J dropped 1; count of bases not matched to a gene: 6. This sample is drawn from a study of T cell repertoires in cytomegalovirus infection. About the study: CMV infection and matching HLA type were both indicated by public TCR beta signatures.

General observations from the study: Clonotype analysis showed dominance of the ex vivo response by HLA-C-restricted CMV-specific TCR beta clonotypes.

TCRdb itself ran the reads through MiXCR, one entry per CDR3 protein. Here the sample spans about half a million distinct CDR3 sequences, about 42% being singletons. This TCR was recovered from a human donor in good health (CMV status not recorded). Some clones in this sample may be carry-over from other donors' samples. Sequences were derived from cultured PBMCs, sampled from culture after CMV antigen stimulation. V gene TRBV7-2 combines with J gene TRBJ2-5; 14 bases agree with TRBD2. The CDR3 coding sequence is TGTGCCAGCAGCCCGGGACTAGCGGGGGCCTTCCAAGAGACCCAGTACTTC. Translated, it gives CASSPGLAGAFQETQYF. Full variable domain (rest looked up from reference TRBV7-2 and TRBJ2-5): GAGVSQSPSNKVTEKGKDVELRCDPISGHTALYWYRQSLGQGLEFLIYFQGNSAPDKSGLPSDRFSAERTGGSVSTLTIQRTQQEDSAVYLCASSPGLAGAFQETQYFGPGTRLLVL.